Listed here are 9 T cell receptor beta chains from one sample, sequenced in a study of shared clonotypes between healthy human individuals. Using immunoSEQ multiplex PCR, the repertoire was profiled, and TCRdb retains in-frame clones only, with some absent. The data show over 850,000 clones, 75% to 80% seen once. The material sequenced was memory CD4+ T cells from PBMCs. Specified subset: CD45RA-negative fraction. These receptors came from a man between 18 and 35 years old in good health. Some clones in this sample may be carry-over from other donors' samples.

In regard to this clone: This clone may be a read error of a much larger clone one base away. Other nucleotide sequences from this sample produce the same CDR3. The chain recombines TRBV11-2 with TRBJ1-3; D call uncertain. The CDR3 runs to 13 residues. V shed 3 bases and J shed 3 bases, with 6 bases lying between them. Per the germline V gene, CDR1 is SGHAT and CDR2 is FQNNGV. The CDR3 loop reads CASSLLGGNTIYF. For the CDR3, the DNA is TGTGCCAGCAGCTTGCTGGGTGGAAACACCATATATTTT.

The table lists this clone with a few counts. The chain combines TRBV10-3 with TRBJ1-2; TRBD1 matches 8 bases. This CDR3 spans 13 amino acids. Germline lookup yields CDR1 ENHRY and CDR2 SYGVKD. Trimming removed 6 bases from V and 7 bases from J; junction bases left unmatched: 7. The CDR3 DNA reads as TGTGCCATCAGCAGGGACAGGAGCGCTGGCTACACCTTC. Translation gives CAISRDRSAGYTF.

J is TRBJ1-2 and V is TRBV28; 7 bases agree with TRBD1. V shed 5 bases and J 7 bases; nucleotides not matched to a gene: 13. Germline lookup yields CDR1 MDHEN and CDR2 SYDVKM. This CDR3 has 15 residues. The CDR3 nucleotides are TGTGCCAGCAGTCCTAGACAGGGCGGATATGGTGGCTACACCTTC. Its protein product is CASSPRQGGYGGYTF.

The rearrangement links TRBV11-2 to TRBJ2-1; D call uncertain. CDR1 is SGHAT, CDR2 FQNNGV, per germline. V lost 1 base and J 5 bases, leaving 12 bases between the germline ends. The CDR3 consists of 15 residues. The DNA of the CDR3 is TGTGCCAGCAGCTTAGTGCCCCGGCCACACAATGAGCAGTTCTTC. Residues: CASSLVPRPHNEQFF.

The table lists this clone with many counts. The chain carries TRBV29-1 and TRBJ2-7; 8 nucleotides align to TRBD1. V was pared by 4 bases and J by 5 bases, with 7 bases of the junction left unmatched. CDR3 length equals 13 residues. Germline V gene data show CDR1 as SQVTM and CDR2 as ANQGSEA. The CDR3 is CSVAGGRKDEQYF. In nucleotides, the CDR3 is TGCAGCGTTGCAGGGGGCAGGAAAGACGAGCAGTACTTC.

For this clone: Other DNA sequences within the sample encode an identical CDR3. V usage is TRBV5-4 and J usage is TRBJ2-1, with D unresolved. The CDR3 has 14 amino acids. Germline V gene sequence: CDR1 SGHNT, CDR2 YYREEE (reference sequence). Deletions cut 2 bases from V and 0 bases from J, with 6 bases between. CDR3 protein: CASSFVGSYNEQFF. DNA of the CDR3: TGTGCCAGCAGCTTTGTGGGCTCCTACAATGAGCAGTTCTTC.

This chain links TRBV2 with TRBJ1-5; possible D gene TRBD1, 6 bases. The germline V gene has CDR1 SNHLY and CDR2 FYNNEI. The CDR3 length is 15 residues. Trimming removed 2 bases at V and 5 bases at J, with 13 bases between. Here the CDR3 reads CASSENRGGYQPQHF. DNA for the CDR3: TGTGCCAGCAGTGAAAATAGGGGGGGGTATCAGCCCCAGCATTTT.

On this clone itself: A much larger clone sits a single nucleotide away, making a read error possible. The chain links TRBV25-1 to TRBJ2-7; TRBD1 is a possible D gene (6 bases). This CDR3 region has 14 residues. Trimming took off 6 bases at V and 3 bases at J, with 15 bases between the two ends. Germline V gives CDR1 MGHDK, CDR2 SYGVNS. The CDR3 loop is CASSAPGTLYEQYF. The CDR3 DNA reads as TGTGCCAGCAGCGCCCCCGGGACACTCTACGAGCAGTACTTC.

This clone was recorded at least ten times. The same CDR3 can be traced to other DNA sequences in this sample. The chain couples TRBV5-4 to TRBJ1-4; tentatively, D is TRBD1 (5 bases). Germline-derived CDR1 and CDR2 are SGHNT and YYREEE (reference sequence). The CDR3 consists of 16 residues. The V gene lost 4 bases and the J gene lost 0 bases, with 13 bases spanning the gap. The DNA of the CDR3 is TGTGCCAGCAGCCCCGGGGCGGGTGCAACTAATGAAAAACTGTTTTTT. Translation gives CASSPGAGATNEKLFF. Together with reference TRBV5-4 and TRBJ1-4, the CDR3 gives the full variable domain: ETGVTQSPTHLIKTRGQQVTLRCSSQSGHNTVSWYQQALGQGPQFIFQYYREEENGRGNFPPRFSGLQFPNYSSELNVNALELDDSALYLCASSPGAGATNEKLFFGSGTQLSVL.